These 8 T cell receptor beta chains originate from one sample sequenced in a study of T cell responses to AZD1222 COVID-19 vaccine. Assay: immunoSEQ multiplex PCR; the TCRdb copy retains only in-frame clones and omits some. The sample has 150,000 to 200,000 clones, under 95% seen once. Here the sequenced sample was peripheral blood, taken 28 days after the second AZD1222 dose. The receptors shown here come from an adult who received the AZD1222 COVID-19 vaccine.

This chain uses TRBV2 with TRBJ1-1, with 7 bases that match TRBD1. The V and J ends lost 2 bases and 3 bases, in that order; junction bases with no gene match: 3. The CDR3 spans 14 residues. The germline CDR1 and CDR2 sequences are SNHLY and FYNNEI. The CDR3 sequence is CASSEYRGYTEAFF. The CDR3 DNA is TGTGCCAGCAGTGAATACAGGGGCTACACTGAAGCTTTCTTT.

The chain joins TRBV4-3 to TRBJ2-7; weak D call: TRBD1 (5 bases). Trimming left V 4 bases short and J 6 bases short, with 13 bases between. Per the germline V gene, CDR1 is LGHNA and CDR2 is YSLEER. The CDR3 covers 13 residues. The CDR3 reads CASSRTWGSEQYF. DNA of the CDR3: TGCGCCAGCAGCCGGACGTGGGGCAGCGAGCAGTACTTC.

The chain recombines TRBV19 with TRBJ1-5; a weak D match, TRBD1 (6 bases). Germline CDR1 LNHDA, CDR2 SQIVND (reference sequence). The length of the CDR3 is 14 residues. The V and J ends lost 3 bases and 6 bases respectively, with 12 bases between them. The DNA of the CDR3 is TGTGCCAGTAGTATGATAGCAGGGGTTCAGCCCCAGCATTTT. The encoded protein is CASSMIAGVQPQHF. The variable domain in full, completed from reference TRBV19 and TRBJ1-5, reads DGGITQSPKYLFRKEGQNVTLSCEQNLNHDAMYWYRQDPGQGLRLIYYSQIVNDFQKGDIAEGYSVSREKKESFPLTVTSAQKNPTAFYLCASSMIAGVQPQHFGDGTRLSIL.

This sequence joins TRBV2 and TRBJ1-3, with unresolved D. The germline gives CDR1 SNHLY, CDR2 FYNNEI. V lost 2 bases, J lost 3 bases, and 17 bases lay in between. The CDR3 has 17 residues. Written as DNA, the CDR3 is TGTGCCAGCAGTGAATACCTCGCGGCGGACTTTGGAAACACCATATATTTT. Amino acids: CASSEYLAADFGNTIYF.

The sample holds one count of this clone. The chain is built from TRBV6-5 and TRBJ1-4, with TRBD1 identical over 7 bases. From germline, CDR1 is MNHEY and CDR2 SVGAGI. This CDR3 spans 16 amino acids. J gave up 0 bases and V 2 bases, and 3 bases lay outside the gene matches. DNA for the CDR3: TGTGCCAGCAGTTACACAGGGGCTGCAACTAATGAAAAACTGTTTTTT. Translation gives CASSYTGAATNEKLFF.

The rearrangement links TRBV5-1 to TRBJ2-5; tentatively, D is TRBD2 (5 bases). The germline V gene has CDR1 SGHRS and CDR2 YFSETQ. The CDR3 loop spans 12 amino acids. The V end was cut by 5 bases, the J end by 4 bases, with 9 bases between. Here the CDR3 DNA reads TGCGCCAGCAGACGTGGAGGAGAGACCCAGTACTTC. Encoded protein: CASRRGGETQYF.

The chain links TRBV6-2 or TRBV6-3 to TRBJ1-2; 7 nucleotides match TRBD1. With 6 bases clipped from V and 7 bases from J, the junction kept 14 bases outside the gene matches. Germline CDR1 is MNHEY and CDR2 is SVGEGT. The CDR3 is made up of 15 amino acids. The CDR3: CASSPQDRITRGYTF. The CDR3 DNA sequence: TGTGCCAGCAGCCCACAGGACAGGATAACTCGTGGCTACACCTTC.

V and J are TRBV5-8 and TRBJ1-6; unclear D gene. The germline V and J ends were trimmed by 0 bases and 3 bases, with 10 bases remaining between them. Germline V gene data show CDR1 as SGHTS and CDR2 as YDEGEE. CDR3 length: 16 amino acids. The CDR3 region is CASSLDFDNYNSPLHF. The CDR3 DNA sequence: TGTGCCAGCAGCTTGGACTTCGACAACTATAATTCACCCCTCCACTTT.